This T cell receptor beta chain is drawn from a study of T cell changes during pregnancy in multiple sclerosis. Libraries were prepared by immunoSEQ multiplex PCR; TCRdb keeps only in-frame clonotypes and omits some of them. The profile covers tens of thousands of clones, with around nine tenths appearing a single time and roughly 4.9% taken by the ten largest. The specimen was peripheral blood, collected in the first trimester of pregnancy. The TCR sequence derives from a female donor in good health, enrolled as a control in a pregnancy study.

CDR3 sequence: CASSETSGALPAQYF. The CDR3 nucleotides are TGCGCCAGCAGCGAGACTAGCGGGGCCCTCCCGGCCCAGTACTTC. This chain uses TRBV5-1 with TRBJ2-5, with TRBD2 matching over 11 bases. The V and J ends lost 4 bases and 9 bases, in that order; junction bases with no gene match: 11. From germline, CDR1 is SGHRS and CDR2 YFSETQ. The CDR3 runs to 15 residues.